The 2 T cell receptor beta chains reported below all come from one sample, sequenced in a study of CD8 T cells in Susac syndrome (dated by TCRdb to between 2018 and 2021). The library was produced with the immunoSEQ multiplex PCR assay. RNA was extracted using the RNeasy kit, and about 0.5 to 1 ug of the RNA was reverse transcribed with random hexamers. In TCRdb, the public reads were trimmed at Q25 with fastp and aligned with MiXCR, with productive beta chains retained. Every distinct CDR3 protein forms one entry, paired with its most common genes and DNA. This sample is represented by 100,000 to 150,000 distinct CDR3 sequences; 90% to 95% of them were singletons. The ten most abundant clones make up roughly 0.11% of the sample. Sequenced input: CD4+ T cells from PBMCs. The receptors come from a human donor in good health.

The rearrangement joins TRBV7-2 to TRBJ2-5; 13 bases map to TRBD2. V shed 4 bases, J shed 5 bases, and the junction held 7 bases outside the gene matches. The germline V gene has CDR1 SGHTA and CDR2 FQGNSA. This CDR3 comprises 16 residues. This CDR3 reads CASSSTGTSGIETQYF. CDR3 coding DNA: TGTGCCAGCAGCTCGACCGGGACTAGCGGGATCGAGACCCAGTACTTC.

The genes are TRBV3-1 and TRBJ2-1; possibly TRBD2 for D (6 bases). Per the germline V gene, CDR1 is LGHDT and CDR2 is YNNKEL (reference sequence). CDR3 length: 15 amino acids. V dropped 2 bases and J dropped 5 bases, with 13 bases sitting between them. The CDR3 is CASSQMAGSDNEQFF. The CDR3 DNA is TGTGCCAGCAGCCAAATGGCGGGATCCGACAATGAGCAGTTCTTC.